What follows describes a single T cell receptor beta chain. These data originate in a study of blood T cell repertoires in COVID-19. About the research overall: Sample material is recorded as cDNA or gDNA derived from T cells, B-cell-depleted T cells, or PBMCs.

V lost 2 bases to trimming and J lost 2 bases; unmatched junction nucleotides: 1. The CDR3 is made up of 16 amino acids. Germline V gene data show CDR1 as KGHDR and CDR2 as SFDVKD. Assay used: immunoSEQ multiplex PCR; TCRdb lists only in-frame clones, some missing. The sample records 150,000 to 200,000 clones, roughly nine tenths being singletons. Sequencing was performed on peripheral blood. The V and J genes are TRBV24-1 and TRBJ2-7, with 14 bases that match TRBD2. The TCR originated in an older woman with COVID-19, enrolled during active disease. CDR3 sequence (DNA): TGTGCCACCAGTGATTCGACTAGCGGGAGGGCCTACGAGCAGTACTTC. Its translation: CATSDSTSGRAYEQYF.